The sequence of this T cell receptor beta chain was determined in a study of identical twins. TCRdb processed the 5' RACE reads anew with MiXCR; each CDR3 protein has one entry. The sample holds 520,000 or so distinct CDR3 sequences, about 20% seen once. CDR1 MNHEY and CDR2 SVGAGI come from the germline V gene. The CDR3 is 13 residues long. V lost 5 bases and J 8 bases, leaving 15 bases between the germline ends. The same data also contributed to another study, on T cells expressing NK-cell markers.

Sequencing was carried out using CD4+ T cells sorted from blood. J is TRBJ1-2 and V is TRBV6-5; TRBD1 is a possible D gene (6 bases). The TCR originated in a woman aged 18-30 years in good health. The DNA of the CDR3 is TGTGCCAGCAGTCAACAGGGTTACGGCGGCTACACCTTC. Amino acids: CASSQQGYGGYTF.